These 11 T cell receptor beta chains were sequenced from one sample in a study of shared clonotypes between healthy human individuals. Libraries were prepared by immunoSEQ multiplex PCR; TCRdb keeps only in-frame clonotypes and omits some of them. The top ten clones hold more than 0.1% of a sample with around 2.1 million clones, almost 96% of them seen once. The specimen was naive CD4+ T cells sorted from blood. Subset here: CD45RA+ positively selected. Receptor source: a man younger than 35 in good health.

This chain joins TRBV7-9 and TRBJ1-2; 10 bases align to TRBD1. Per germline, CDR1 SEHNR and CDR2 FQNEAQ (reference sequence). The junction had 8 bases not matched to a gene; V was cut back by 3 bases and J by 1 base. CDR3 length equals 17 residues. This CDR3 reads CASSFKPGQGINYGYTF. CDR3 in DNA: TGTGCCAGCAGCTTTAAACCGGGACAGGGGATTAACTATGGCTACACCTTC.

This chain uses TRBV30 with TRBJ2-4, with D perhaps being TRBD1 or TRBD2 (6 bases each). The germline V gene has CDR1 GTSNPN and CDR2 SVGIG (reference sequence). The V gene lost 0 bases and the J gene lost 0 bases, with 21 bases spanning the gap. The CDR3 contains 19 residues. The CDR3 sequence is CAWSVQGGPGTLAKNIQYF. As DNA, the CDR3 is TGTGCCTGGAGTGTACAAGGGGGGCCGGGAACTTTAGCCAAAAACATTCAGTACTTC.

The chain uses TRBV7-8 and TRBJ2-5; TRBD2 is a possible D gene (5 bases). The germline V gene has CDR1 SGHVS and CDR2 FQNEAQ. The V end lost 1 base, the J end lost 9 bases, and 12 bases lay between the germline ends. The CDR3 has 13 amino acids. The CDR3 nucleotides read TGTGCCAGCAGCTTAGGGGCCCCGGAGGCCCAGTACTTC. Translating gives CASSLGAPEAQYF. The full variable domain, with the rest looked up from reference TRBV7-8 and TRBJ2-5, is GAGVSQSPRYKVAKRGQDVALRCDPISGHVSLFWYQQALGQGPEFLTYFQNEAQLDKSGLPSDRFFAERPEGSVSTLKIQRTQQEDSAVYLCASSLGAPEAQYFGPGTRLLVL.

A word on this clone: The DNA is omitted, as the CDR3 cannot be located on it reliably, and the CDR3 follows TCRdb's listing. The CDR3 is CAARRAGDYISGELFF. J is TRBJ2-2 and V is TRBV10-3; the DNA was not used to check the table's D call, TRBD2. The CDR3 has 16 amino acids, counting both end residues. Germline V CDR1 and CDR2: ENHRY, SYGVKD.

The V call is TRBV7-2, the J call TRBJ2-3; 8 bases are shared with TRBD2. Germline V gene sequence: CDR1 SGHTA, CDR2 FQGNSA. The CDR3 runs to 14 residues. After removal of 8 bases from V and 4 bases from J, the junction contained 8 bases not matched to a gene. The CDR3 DNA sequence: TGTGCCAGCTCCCGGGAGGGAAACCCAGATACGCAGTATTTT. Its translation: CASSREGNPDTQYF.

The rearrangement uses TRBV7-3 and TRBJ2-7; 7 nucleotides align to TRBD2. The J segment lost 5 bases and the V segment lost 2 bases, leaving 3 bases of the junction unmatched. The CDR3 runs to 13 residues. Germline-derived CDR1 and CDR2 are SGHTA and FQGTGA. In DNA, the CDR3 is TGTGCCAGCAGCTTACGGGGAGGGGACGAGCAGTACTTC. It yields the protein CASSLRGGDEQYF. The whole variable domain, filled in from reference TRBV7-3 and TRBJ2-7, reads GAGVSQTPSNKVTEKGKYVELRCDPISGHTALYWYRQSLGQGPEFLIYFQGTGAADDSGLPNDRFFAVRPEGSVSTLKIQRTERGDSAVYLCASSLRGGDEQYFGPGTRLTVT.

On this clone: Other DNA sequences of this sample code for an identical CDR3. V gene TRBV9 combines with J gene TRBJ2-2; D not certain. V lost 5 bases to trimming and J lost 7 bases, with 6 bases between them. CDR3 size: 11 residues. Germline V lookup: CDR1 SGDLS, CDR2 YYNGEE. DNA of the CDR3: TGTGCCAGCAGTGTGGGCGGGGAGCTGTTTTTT. Its translation: CASSVGGELFF.

This rearrangement joins TRBV28 to TRBJ2-7; D call uncertain. CDR1 MDHEN and CDR2 SYDVKM come from the germline V gene. The V gene lost 3 bases and the J gene lost 6 bases, with 6 bases spanning the gap. The CDR3 spans 11 residues. Here the CDR3 reads CASSLTSEQYF. The CDR3, as DNA: TGTGCCAGCAGTTTGACGTCCGAGCAGTACTTC.

In this sample, this clone turned up once. This sequence joins TRBV5-1 and TRBJ1-4, with 7 bases lining up with TRBD1. The length of the CDR3 is 14 residues. The V gene end was trimmed by 5 bases and the J gene end by 4 bases; junction bases not matched to a gene: 5. Germline V CDR1 and CDR2: SGHRS, YFSETQ. The CDR3 nucleotides are TGCGCCAGCAGGGCGGGACAGAATAATGAAAAACTGTTTTTT. This gives the protein CASRAGQNNEKLFF.

This clone was recorded only once. This same CDR3 is encoded by further DNA sequences in the sample. The chain combines TRBV5-1 with TRBJ2-7, with 8 bases identical to TRBD2. V dropped 0 bases and J dropped 0; count of bases not matched to a gene: 2. The germline V gene has CDR1 SGHRS and CDR2 YFSETQ. There are 15 residues in the CDR3. The CDR3 DNA follows: TGCGCCAGCAGCTTGGGTACTAGCGGCTCCTACGAGCAGTACTTC. Translation: CASSLGTSGSYEQYF. The entire variable domain, with the rest obtained from reference TRBV5-1 and TRBJ2-7, is as follows: KAGVTQTPRYLIKTRGQQVTLSCSPISGHRSVSWYQQTPGQGLQFLFEYFSETQRNKGNFPGRFSGRQFSNSRSEMNVSTLELGDSALYLCASSLGTSGSYEQYFGPGTRLTVT.

This clone was counted once. The chain couples TRBV18 to TRBJ2-5, with D unclear. There are 15 residues in the CDR3. Germline assignment: CDR1 KGHSH and CDR2 LQKENI. Trimming left V 4 bases short and J 1 base short, with 13 bases between. The CDR3 nucleotides read TGTGCCAGCTCACGATCCAGTTACCTCCAAGAGACCCAGTACTTC. Translation: CASSRSSYLQETQYF.